The TCR beta chain under discussion was sequenced for a study of T cells in Graves' hyperthyroidism and ophthalmopathy (dated by TCRdb to the late 2010s). Describing the broader study: Peripheral blood was collected at initial diagnosis, before any treatment. To identify distinguishing TCR V-J signatures, a discovery cohort of 100 or so patients was used, comprising approximately 40 with Graves' ophthalmopathy and roughly 60 with stable Graves' hyperthyroidism. Prospective prediction of ophthalmopathy was tested in an independent validation cohort consisting of roughly 20 hyperthyroidism patients and approximately 16 patients who later progressed to ophthalmopathy. The approximately 100 discovery patients were randomly divided into training and test sets at a 7:3 ratio. The study also compared thyroid tissue and blood T-cell repertoires from about 6 Graves' hyperthyroidism patients. Following sampling, methimazole starting at 30 mg daily was given to hyperthyroidism patients, and high-dose intravenous methylprednisolone was given to ophthalmopathy patients. The paper reports TCR Vbeta CDR3 sequencing of fewer than 150 peripheral blood samples: around 45 ophthalmopathy, over 70 hyperthyroidism and around 17 progressor patients.

Points on this clonotype: Its specific antigen is unknown. No base quality values were provided; no much bigger clone lies one nucleotide off.

Stable Graves' hyperthyroidism was defined as the absence of progression to ophthalmopathy over 18 months of follow-up. The hyperthyroidism patients were between 18 and 65 years old and newly diagnosed, with a disease duration of less than 2 months. Any patient with an uncontrolled infection, another autoimmune disease, pregnancy or lactation was excluded. Diagnoses were established on the basis of clinical symptoms, serum thyroxine and TRAb, thyroid ultrasound, and orbital computed tomography. PBMCs were separated from around 9.1 ml of fresh peripheral blood using Ficoll-Paque density gradient centrifugation. Trizol reagent was used to extract total RNA, and RNA quality was then checked on an Agilent 2100 Bioanalyzer. What the authors observed across the whole study: Ophthalmopathy was separated from stable hyperthyroidism by a 13 V-J signature model, with 85% to 90% sensitivity and 81% to 82% specificity obtained in cross-validation and 80%/75% obtained in testing. Sample size was not statistically predetermined, and investigators were not blinded to group allocation. Most expanded thyroid clonotypes (frequency above 0.001) were also found in blood, which suggests that blood repertoires may mirror thyroid immune responses. During validation, the model predicted progression to ophthalmopathy a median of about 6.3 months ahead of onset, with 70.59% sensitivity and 72.22% specificity.

The TCR beta CDR3 regions were amplified from RNA transcripts. A first-round RT-PCR of the TCR CDR3 used the HTBI primer set with the Qiagen OneStep RT-PCR kit. Libraries were constructed in a second round of multiplex PCR, after which size selection and purification were carried out. Sequencing of the libraries was done on an Illumina HiSeq2000 using paired-end 100 bp reads. The authors' pipeline ran thus. SOAPnuke was used to process the raw data, throwing out any read that contained adapters or uncalled bases, had a mean Phred below 15, or lacked an exact constant-primer or identifier match. High-quality paired reads were merged using COPE v1.2.5, and each unique nucleotide sequence was defined as a clonotype. MiTCR v1.1 was used to align clonotypes to the IMGT TRBV, TRBD and TRBJ reference segments. Only V-J combinations with frequency above 0.0001, covering 98% to 99.2% of repertoires, were analysed. The TCS score was defined as F50 (clonal expansion) divided by E x V (chaos), with BLOSUM62-based TCRdist calculated between CDR3 peptides within each V-J. Welch's t-statistics and random forest reduced 500 to 550 V-J features to fewer than 15, which were used in a naive Bayes classifier (R e1071). The public sequencing data were trimmed at Q25 with fastp and processed into clonotypes with MiXCR by TCRdb, which kept only in-frame beta chains. One record per CDR3 amino acid sequence lists the most common genes and DNA. The V and J calls shown here were made by TCRdb, not taken from the authors' results. The sample data list a few hundred thousand distinct CDR3 sequences, and about 15% of these were observed just once. The ten top clones hold 6.5% to 8% of the sample.

The specimen was blood. The clonotype comes from a woman in her thirties with Graves' hyperthyroidism.

In nucleotides, the sequence is TGTGCCTTGGACTGGAATAATTCACCCCTCCACTTT. Its protein is CALDWNNSPLHF. The rearrangement combines TRBV30 with TRBJ1-6; the D gene remains uncertain. The CDR3 runs 12 residues from the cysteine to the phenylalanine. The read is trimmed to its CDR3 DNA, 36 bases read in frame from base 1. V loses 7 bases, J loses 5 bases, and the germline ends lie 9 bases apart. Via the germline V gene (reference sequence), CDR1 is GTSNPN and CDR2 SVGIG.